What follows are 5 T cell receptor beta chains derived from one specimen sequenced in a study of cytomegalovirus exposure and HLA in healthy donors. The PCR used 60 Vbeta and 13 Jbeta primers. Clones were read by immunoSEQ multiplex PCR, and TCRdb kept only the in-frame ones, dropping some. The sample yields roughly 190,000 clones, more than 70% seen once. The material sequenced was PBMCs. Receptors originate from a woman aged 40 to 50 in good health and CMV-seronegative.

This chain uses TRBV5-5 with TRBJ2-7, with D tentatively TRBD2 (6 bases). From germline, CDR1 is SGHKS and CDR2 YYEKEE (reference sequence). Trimming took off 6 bases at V and 3 bases at J, with 22 bases between the two ends. The CDR3 runs 16 residues. This chain's CDR3 is CASIHDPPMGGYEQYF. In DNA form, the CDR3 reads TGTGCCAGCATCCATGACCCACCGATGGGGGGCTACGAGCAGTACTTC.

This clone was seen a handful of times. This rearrangement joins TRBV15 to TRBJ1-5; maybe TRBD1 (5 bases). V was cut by 1 base and J by 6 bases, with 13 bases left in between. The germline gives CDR1 LNHNV, CDR2 YYDKDF (reference sequence). This CDR3 comprises 15 residues. This CDR3 reads CATSRAPGGSQPQHF. CDR3 bases: TGTGCCACCAGCAGAGCTCCGGGGGGATCTCAGCCCCAGCATTTT. Together with reference TRBV15 and TRBJ1-5, the CDR3 gives the full variable domain: DAMVIQNPRYQVTQFGKPVTLSCSQTLNHNVMYWYQQKSSQAPKLLFHYYDKDFNNEADTPDNFQSRRPNTSFCFLDIRSPGLGDTAMYLCATSRAPGGSQPQHFGDGTRLSIL.

The chain links TRBV5-1 to TRBJ2-1; D is uncertain. Per germline, CDR1 SGHRS and CDR2 YFSETQ. The CDR3 length is 15 residues. V lost 0 bases, J lost 2 bases, and 9 bases lay in between. The DNA of the CDR3 is TGCGCCAGCAGCTTGGCCGTGGCCCCCTACAATGAGCAGTTCTTC. This codes for CASSLAVAPYNEQFF.

The chain carries TRBV4-3 and TRBJ2-7, with D tentatively TRBD2 (6 bases). V lost 0 bases to trimming and J lost 5 bases, with 17 bases between them. The CDR3 contains 16 residues. From germline, CDR1 is LGHNA and CDR2 YSLEER. CDR3 amino acids: CASSQDVRQGGDEQYF. CDR3 sequence (DNA): TGCGCCAGCAGCCAAGATGTACGTCAGGGAGGCGACGAGCAGTACTTC.

To note about this clone: One end of the junction is discordant with germline, which a read error may explain. This chain connects TRBV11-3 to TRBJ1-1, with no clear D. Germline assignment: CDR1 SGHNT and CDR2 YENEEA. The CDR3 runs 13 residues. The CDR3, as DNA: TGTGCCAGCAGCTTAGATCGTAGCGGCCCTCAACTCTTT. Protein sequence: CASSLDRSGPQLF. Based on the CDR3 plus reference TRBV11-3 and TRBJ1-1, the full variable domain is EAGVVQSPRYKIIEKKQPVAFWCNPISGHNTLYWYLQNLGQGPELLIRYENEEAVDDSQLPKDRFSAERLKGVDSTLKIQPAELGDSAVYLCASSLDRSGPQLFGQGTRLTVV.